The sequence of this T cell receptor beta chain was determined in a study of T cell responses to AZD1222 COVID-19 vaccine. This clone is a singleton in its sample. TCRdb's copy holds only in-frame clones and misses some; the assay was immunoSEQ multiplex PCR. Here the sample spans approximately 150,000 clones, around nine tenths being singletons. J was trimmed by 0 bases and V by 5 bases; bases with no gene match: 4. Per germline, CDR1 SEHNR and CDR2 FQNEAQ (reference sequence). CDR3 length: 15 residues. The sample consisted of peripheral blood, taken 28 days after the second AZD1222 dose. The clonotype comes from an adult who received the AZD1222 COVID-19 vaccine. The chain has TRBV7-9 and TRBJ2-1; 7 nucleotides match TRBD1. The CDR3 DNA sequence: TGTGCCAGCAGCGAGGGACAGAGCTCCTACAATGAGCAGTTCTTC. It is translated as CASSEGQSSYNEQFF.